These 14 T cell receptor beta chains share one sample of origin, sequenced in a study of OX40 agonist ivuxolimab in advanced cancers. Repertoires were generated with immunoSEQ multiplex PCR, while TCRdb's copy carries only in-frame clones and drops some. The table has 70,000 to 90,000 clones, 85% to 90% seen once; the top ten hold 11%. The material was CD4+ or CD8+ T cells sorted from blood, obtained in a trial of the OX40 agonist ivuxolimab. The source of these receptors is an adult with an advanced solid tumor such as melanoma, head and neck, liver or kidney cancer.

The chain links TRBV28 to TRBJ1-4; possibly TRBD1 for D (6 bases). The germline V and J ends were trimmed by 5 bases and 4 bases, with 14 bases remaining between them. The CDR3 is made up of 15 amino acids. Germline-derived CDR1 and CDR2 are MDHEN and SYDVKM. CDR3 DNA sequence: TGTGCCAGCAGTCCCTGGACAGTTATTAATGAAAAACTGTTTTTT. Its protein product is CASSPWTVINEKLFF. Filled out from reference TRBV28 and TRBJ1-4, the complete variable domain reads DVKVTQSSRYLVKRTGEKVFLECVQDMDHENMFWYRQDPGLGLRLIYFSYDVKMKEKGDIPEGYSVSREKKERFSLILESASTNQTSMYLCASSPWTVINEKLFFGSGTQLSVL.

The chain joins TRBV4-2 to TRBJ2-1, with D tentatively TRBD2 (6 bases). Germline V lookup: CDR1 LGHNA, CDR2 YNFKEQ. The CDR3 spans 17 residues. The V and J ends lost 5 bases and 0 bases respectively, with 17 bases between them. The CDR3 sequence is CASSLPGLRSSYNEQFF. Written as DNA, the CDR3 is TGTGCCAGCAGCTTGCCGGGACTGAGAAGCTCCTACAATGAGCAGTTCTTC.

The rearrangement uses TRBV4-2 and TRBJ2-5; the match to TRBD2 covers 16 bases. The V gene end was trimmed by 4 bases and the J gene end by 0 bases; junction bases not matched to a gene: 5. Germline CDR1 and CDR2: LGHNA and YNFKEQ. The CDR3 is 18 amino acids. For the CDR3, the DNA is TGTGCCAGCAGCCGTGGGACTAGCGGGAGGGGGTACCAAGAGACCCAGTACTTC. Encoded protein: CASSRGTSGRGYQETQYF.

The chain combines TRBV18 with TRBJ2-3; possibly TRBD2 for D (7 bases). This CDR3 is built from 16 residues. CDR1 and CDR2 (germline): KGHSH, LQKENI. Deletions cut 3 bases from V and 4 bases from J, with 17 bases between. In DNA form, the CDR3 reads TGTGCCAGCTCACCTACTGGCGGGGGCTTCGCAGATACGCAGTATTTT. The encoded protein is CASSPTGGGFADTQYF. Full variable domain (missing parts from reference TRBV18 and TRBJ2-3): NAGVMQNPRHLVRRRGQEARLRCSPMKGHSHVYWYRQLPEEGLKFMVYLQKENIIDESGMPKERFSAEFPKEGPSILRIQQVVRGDSAAYFCASSPTGGGFADTQYFGPGTRLTVL.

On this clone itself: The germline gene is not matched at one end of the junction; a read error may be the cause. The V and J genes are TRBV6-1 and TRBJ2-3; the D gene could be TRBD1 or TRBD2 (5 bases each). Germline loops: CDR1 MNHNS, CDR2 SASEGT. The CDR3 contains 12 residues. The CDR3 coding sequence is TGTGCCAGCAGTGAGAGGGGTACCACTCCCTTTTTT. Amino acid sequence: CASSERGTTPFF.

The chain is built from TRBV11-3 and TRBJ2-5; TRBD2 matches at 7 bases. Germline trimming cut 3 bases from V and 5 bases from J; bases unmatched to any gene: 3. The germline CDR1 and CDR2 sequences are SGHNT and YENEEA. This CDR3 has 13 amino acids. The CDR3 reads CASSFWRGETQYF. The CDR3, as DNA: TGTGCCAGCAGCTTTTGGCGGGGGGAGACCCAGTACTTC.

This clone is a singleton in its sample. The chain carries TRBV7-9 and TRBJ2-7; 9 nucleotides agree with TRBD2. The germline V gene encodes CDR1 SEHNR and CDR2 FQNEAQ (reference sequence). The CDR3 has 17 amino acids. Trimming removed 0 bases from V and 2 bases from J; junction bases left unmatched: 8. CDR3 coding DNA: TGTGCCAGCAGCTTAGCGTGGGAAGCGGGAGGTCCCTACGAGCAGTACTTC. Its protein is CASSLAWEAGGPYEQYF.

The chain joins TRBV19 to TRBJ1-1, with D possibly being TRBD1 (6 bases). Per germline, CDR1 LNHDA and CDR2 SQIVND (reference sequence). V was clipped by 5 bases and J by 4 bases, with 14 bases between them. This CDR3 is 14 amino acids long. CDR3 sequence: CASSSGRGSTEAFF. The CDR3 bases are TGTGCCAGTAGTTCGGGGAGGGGGAGCACTGAAGCTTTCTTT.

V gene TRBV27 combines with J gene TRBJ2-5; D not certain. CDR3 size: 14 residues. The V gene lost 3 bases and the J gene lost 1 base, with 9 bases spanning the gap. The germline V gene has CDR1 MNHEY and CDR2 SMNVEV (reference sequence). The CDR3 DNA follows: TGTGCCAGCAGTTTTTTCCCCTCCCAAGAGACCCAGTACTTC. Protein sequence: CASSFFPSQETQYF.

The V gene is TRBV7-9, the J gene TRBJ2-1; 11 nucleotides align to TRBD2. Germline lookup yields CDR1 SEHNR and CDR2 FQNEAQ (reference sequence). CDR3 length: 18 residues. V shed 5 bases and J 6 bases; nucleotides not matched to a gene: 15. Here the CDR3 DNA reads TGTGCCAGCAGCCCTCAAGCGGCCGGGACTAGCGGTTTCAATGAGCAGTTCTTC. It codes for CASSPQAAGTSGFNEQFF.

The J gene is TRBJ2-1, the V gene TRBV29-1, with TRBD2 identical over 11 bases. The ends lost 3 bases at V and 8 bases at J; junction bases unmatched: 9. CDR1 and CDR2 from the germline V gene are SQVTM and ANQGSEA. This CDR3 contains 15 residues. CDR3 loop: CSVETSGALRDEQFF. The CDR3 DNA reads as TGCAGCGTTGAGACTAGCGGGGCCCTTAGGGATGAGCAGTTCTTC.

With regard to this clone: Distinct nucleotide sequences in the sample also encode this CDR3. The chain combines TRBV2 with TRBJ2-5, with TRBD2 matching 7 bases. This CDR3 has 12 amino acids. J lost 5 bases, V lost 7 bases, and 4 bases had no gene match. From germline, CDR1 is SNHLY and CDR2 FYNNEI. CDR3 bases: TGTGCCAGCAAGGAGGGAGGGGAGACCCAGTACTTC. Translated: CASKEGGETQYF.

This chain uses TRBV7-2 with TRBJ1-2; 9 bases agree with TRBD1. Germline lookup yields CDR1 SGHTA and CDR2 FQGNSA. Trimming removed 5 bases from V and 6 bases from J; junction bases left unmatched: 4. The CDR3 length is 13 residues. Here the CDR3 DNA reads TGTGCCAGCAGCCCGCGACAGGGGGATGGCTACACCTTC. It translates to CASSPRQGDGYTF.

The CDR3 loop reads CASSTTGVDYGYTF. For the CDR3, the DNA is TGTGCCAGCTCAACCACAGGGGTGGACTATGGCTACACCTTC. The chain carries TRBV18 and TRBJ1-2; 7 bases match TRBD1. Per the germline V gene, CDR1 is KGHSH and CDR2 is LQKENI. V lost 5 bases to trimming and J lost 3 bases; unmatched junction nucleotides: 6. This CDR3 contains 14 residues. Drawing the rest from reference TRBV18 and TRBJ1-2, the complete variable domain is NAGVMQNPRHLVRRRGQEARLRCSPMKGHSHVYWYRQLPEEGLKFMVYLQKENIIDESGMPKERFSAEFPKEGPSILRIQQVVRGDSAAYFCASSTTGVDYGYTFGSGTRLTVV.